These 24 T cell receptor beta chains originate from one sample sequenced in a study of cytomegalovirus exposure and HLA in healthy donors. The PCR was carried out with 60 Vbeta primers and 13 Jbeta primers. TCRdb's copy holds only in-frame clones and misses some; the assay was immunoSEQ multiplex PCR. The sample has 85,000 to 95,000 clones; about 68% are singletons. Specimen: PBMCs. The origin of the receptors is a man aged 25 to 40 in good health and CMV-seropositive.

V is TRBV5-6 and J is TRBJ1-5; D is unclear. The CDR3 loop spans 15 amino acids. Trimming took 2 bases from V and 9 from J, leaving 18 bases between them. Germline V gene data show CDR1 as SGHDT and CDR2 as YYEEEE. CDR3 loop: CASSFGASASRPQHF. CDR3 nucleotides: TGTGCCAGCAGCTTTGGTGCGTCAGCGTCGCGGCCCCAGCATTTT.

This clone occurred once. The chain's CDR3 is CASSLSSSDGQQYF. Written as DNA, the CDR3 is TGTGCCAGCAGTTTATCGTCTAGCGACGGGCAGCAGTACTTC. This sequence joins TRBV27 and TRBJ2-7, with a tentative D call TRBD2 (6 bases). CDR1 MNHEY and CDR2 SMNVEV come from the germline V gene (reference sequence). Trimming pared 0 bases from V and 8 bases from J, leaving 14 bases between. The CDR3 has 14 amino acids.

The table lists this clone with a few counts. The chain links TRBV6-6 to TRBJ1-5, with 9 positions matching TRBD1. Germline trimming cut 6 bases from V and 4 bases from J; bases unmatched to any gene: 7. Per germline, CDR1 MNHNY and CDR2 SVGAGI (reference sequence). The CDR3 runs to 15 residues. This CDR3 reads CASRDRGDLNQPQHF. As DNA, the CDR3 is TGTGCCAGCAGGGACAGGGGAGATCTGAATCAGCCCCAGCATTTT.

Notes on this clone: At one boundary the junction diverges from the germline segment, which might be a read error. This chain's CDR3 is CSFENSGRPDEQFF. The CDR3 DNA sequence: TGCAGCTTTGAGAACAGCGGGAGGCCCGATGAGCAGTTCTTC. This sequence joins TRBV29-1 and TRBJ2-1, with 9 nucleotides matching TRBD2. This CDR3 is 14 amino acids long. The V gene's germline CDR1 is SQVTM and CDR2 ANQGSEA.

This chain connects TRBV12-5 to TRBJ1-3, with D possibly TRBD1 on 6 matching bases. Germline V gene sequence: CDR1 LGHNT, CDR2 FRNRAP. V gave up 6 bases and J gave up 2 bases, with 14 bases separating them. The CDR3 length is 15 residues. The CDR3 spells CASGGQINAGNTIYF. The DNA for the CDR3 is TGTGCTAGTGGCGGACAGATTAACGCTGGAAACACCATATATTTT.

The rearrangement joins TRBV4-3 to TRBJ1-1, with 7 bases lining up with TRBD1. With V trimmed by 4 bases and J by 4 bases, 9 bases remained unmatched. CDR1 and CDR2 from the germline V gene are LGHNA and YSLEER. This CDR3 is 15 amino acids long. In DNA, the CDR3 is TGCGCCAGCAGCCGCGCCTTACAGGGGTTCACTGAAGCTTTCTTT. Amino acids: CASSRALQGFTEAFF.

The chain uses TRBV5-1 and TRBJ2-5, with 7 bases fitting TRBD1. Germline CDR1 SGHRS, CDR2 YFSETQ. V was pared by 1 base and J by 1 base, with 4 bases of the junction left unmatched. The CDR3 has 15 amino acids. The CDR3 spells CASSLNRGLQETQYF. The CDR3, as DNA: TGCGCCAGCAGCTTGAATAGGGGGCTCCAAGAGACCCAGTACTTC.

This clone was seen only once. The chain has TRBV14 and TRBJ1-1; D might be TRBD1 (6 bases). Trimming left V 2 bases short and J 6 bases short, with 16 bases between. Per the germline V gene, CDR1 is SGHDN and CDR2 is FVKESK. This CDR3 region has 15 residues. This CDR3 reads CASSQRTAWDAEAFF. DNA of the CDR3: TGTGCCAGCAGCCAAAGGACAGCCTGGGACGCTGAAGCTTTCTTT.

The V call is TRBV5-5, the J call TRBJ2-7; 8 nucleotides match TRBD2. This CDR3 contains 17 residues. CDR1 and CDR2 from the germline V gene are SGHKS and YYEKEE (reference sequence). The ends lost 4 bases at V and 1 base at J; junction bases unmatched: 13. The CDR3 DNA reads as TGTGCCAGCAGCCCTCGGGGGGGTGGGAAACTTTCCTACGAGCAGTACTTC. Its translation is CASSPRGGGKLSYEQYF.

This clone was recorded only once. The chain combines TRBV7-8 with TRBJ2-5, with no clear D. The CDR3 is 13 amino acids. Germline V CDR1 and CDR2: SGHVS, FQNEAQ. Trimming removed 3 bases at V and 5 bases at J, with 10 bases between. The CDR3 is CASSFLDEETQYF. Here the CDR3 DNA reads TGTGCCAGCAGCTTCCTAGATGAGGAGACCCAGTACTTC.

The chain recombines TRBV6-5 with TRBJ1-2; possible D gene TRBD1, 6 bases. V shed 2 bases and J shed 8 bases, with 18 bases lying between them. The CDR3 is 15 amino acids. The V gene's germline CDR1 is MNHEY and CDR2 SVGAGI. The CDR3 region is CASSYRGGASAGYTF. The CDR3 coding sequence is TGTGCCAGCAGTTACAGGGGGGGAGCTTCAGCGGGCTACACCTTC.

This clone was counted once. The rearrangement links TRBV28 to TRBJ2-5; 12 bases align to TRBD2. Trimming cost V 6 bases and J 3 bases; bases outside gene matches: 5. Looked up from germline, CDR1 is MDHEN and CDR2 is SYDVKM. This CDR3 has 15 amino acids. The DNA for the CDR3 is TGTGCCAGCAGCCGCCGGACTAGCGGGGAAGAGACCCAGTACTTC. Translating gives CASSRRTSGEETQYF.

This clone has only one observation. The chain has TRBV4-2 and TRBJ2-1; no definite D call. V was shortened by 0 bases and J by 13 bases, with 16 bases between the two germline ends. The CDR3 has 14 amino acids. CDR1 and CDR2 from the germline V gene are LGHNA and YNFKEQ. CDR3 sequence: CASSQDSGVASQFF. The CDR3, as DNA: TGTGCCAGCAGCCAAGATTCTGGTGTGGCTAGTCAGTTCTTC.

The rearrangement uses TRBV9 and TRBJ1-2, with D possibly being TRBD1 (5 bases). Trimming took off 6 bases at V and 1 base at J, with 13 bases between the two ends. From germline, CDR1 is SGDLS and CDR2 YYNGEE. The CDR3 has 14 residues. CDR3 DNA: TGTGCCAGCACGCGCCAACAGGATAACTATGGCTACACCTTC. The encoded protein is CASTRQQDNYGYTF.

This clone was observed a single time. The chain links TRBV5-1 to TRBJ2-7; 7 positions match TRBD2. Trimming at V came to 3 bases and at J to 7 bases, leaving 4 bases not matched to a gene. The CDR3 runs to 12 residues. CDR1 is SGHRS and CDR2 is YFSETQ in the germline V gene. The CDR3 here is CASSSGGLEQYF. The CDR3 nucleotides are TGCGCCAGCAGCTCGGGGGGTTTGGAGCAGTACTTC.

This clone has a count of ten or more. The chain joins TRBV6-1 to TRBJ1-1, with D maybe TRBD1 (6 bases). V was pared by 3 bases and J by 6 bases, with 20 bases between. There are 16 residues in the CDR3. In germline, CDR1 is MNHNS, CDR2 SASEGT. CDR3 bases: TGTGCCAGCAGTGACCTCCCTTTACAGGGAAGCCCTGAAGCTTTCTTT. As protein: CASSDLPLQGSPEAFF.

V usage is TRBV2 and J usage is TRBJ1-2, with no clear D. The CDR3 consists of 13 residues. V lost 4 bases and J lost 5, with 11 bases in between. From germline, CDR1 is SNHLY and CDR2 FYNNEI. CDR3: CASSGVARYGYTF. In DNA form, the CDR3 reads TGTGCCAGCAGTGGGGTAGCGAGGTATGGCTACACCTTC.

Here the CDR3 reads CASSFVLPGTDTQYF. DNA for the CDR3: TGTGCCAGCAGCTTTGTCCTTCCAGGTACAGATACGCAGTATTTT. The chain joins TRBV7-9 to TRBJ2-3; D unclear. V lost 3 bases, J lost 3 bases, and 13 bases lay in between. The CDR3 has 15 residues. CDR1 and CDR2 (germline): SEHNR, FQNEAQ (reference sequence).

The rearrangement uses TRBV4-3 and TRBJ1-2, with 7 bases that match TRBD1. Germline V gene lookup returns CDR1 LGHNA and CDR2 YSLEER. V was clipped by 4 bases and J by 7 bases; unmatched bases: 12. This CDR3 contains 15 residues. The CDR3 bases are TGCGCCAGCAGCCTTACCCGACAGGGTAGGGTTGGCTACACCTTC. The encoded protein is CASSLTRQGRVGYTF.

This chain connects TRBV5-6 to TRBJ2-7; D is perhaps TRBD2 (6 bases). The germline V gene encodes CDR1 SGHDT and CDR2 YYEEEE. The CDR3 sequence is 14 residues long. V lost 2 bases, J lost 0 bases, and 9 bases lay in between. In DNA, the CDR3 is TGTGCCAGCAGCTTAGGAGGGGTCTCCTACGAGCAGTACTTC. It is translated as CASSLGGVSYEQYF.

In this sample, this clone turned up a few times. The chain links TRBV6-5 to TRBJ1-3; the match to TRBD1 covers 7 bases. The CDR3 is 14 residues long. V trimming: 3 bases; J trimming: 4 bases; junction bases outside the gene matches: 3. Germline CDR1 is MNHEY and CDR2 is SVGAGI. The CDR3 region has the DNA TGTGCCAGCAGTTATGGACAGGTCGGAAACACCATATATTTT. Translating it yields CASSYGQVGNTIYF.

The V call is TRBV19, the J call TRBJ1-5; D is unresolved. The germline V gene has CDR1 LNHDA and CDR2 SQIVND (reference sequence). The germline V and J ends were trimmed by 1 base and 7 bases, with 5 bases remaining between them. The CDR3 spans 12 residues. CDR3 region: CASSIGGQPQHF. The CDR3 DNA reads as TGTGCCAGTAGTATAGGAGGACAGCCCCAGCATTTT.

The CDR3 spells CASRGGVQETQYF. As DNA, the CDR3 is TGTGCCAGCAGGGGGGGGGTCCAAGAGACCCAGTACTTC. The chain carries TRBV25-1 and TRBJ2-5; 7 bases line up with TRBD2. This CDR3 is 13 amino acids long. Looked up from germline, CDR1 is MGHDK and CDR2 is SYGVNS. With V trimmed by 6 bases and J by 1 base, 2 bases remained unmatched.

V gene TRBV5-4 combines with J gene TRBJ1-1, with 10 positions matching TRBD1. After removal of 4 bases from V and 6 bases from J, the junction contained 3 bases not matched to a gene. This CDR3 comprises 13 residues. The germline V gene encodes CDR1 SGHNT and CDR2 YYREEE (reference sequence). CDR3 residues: CASSLTGGSEAFF. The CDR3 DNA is TGTGCCAGCAGCCTGACAGGGGGCTCTGAAGCTTTCTTT.